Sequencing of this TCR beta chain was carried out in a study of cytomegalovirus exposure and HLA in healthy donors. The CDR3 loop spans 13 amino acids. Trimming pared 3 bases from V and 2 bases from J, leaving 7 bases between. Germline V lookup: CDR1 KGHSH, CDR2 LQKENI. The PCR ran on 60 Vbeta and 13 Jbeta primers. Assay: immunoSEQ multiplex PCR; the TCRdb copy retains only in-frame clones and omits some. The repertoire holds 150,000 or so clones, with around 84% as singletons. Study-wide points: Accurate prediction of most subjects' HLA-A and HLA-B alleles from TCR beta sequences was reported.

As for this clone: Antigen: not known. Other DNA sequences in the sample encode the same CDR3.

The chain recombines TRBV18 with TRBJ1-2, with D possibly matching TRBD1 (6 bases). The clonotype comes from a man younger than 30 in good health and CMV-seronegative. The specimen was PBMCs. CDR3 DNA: TGTGCCAGCTCACCGGGACAAAACTATGGCTACACCTTC. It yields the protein CASSPGQNYGYTF. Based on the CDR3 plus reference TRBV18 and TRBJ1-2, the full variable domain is NAGVMQNPRHLVRRRGQEARLRCSPMKGHSHVYWYRQLPEEGLKFMVYLQKENIIDESGMPKERFSAEFPKEGPSILRIQQVVRGDSAAYFCASSPGQNYGYTFGSGTRLTVV.